This entry concerns a single T cell receptor beta chain. The data are from a study of beta chain features in type 1 diabetes. The V gene's germline CDR1 is SGHDN and CDR2 FVKESK. The length of the CDR3 is 17 residues. Trimming at V came to 4 bases and at J to 1 base, leaving 13 bases not matched to a gene. Every isolated RNA sample was fully reverse transcribed, so sequencing captured expressed TCRB transcripts. TCRdb's table, derived via immunoSEQ multiplex PCR, lists solely in-frame clones and lacks some. The sample has some 220,000 clones, 9.5% to 13% seen once. Cell sorting via CD45RO/CCR7/CD25/CD127/CD95/CD27 was performed to obtain CD4+ naive, central memory, regulatory and stem cell-like memory cells.

The chain uses TRBV14 and TRBJ2-7; 7 bases fit TRBD2. This sequence was found in a man between 18 and 29 years old in good health. The sample consisted of central memory CD4+ T cells from blood. CDR3 nucleotide sequence: TGTGCCAGCAGCCTCCACCCCGGGGAGGGGAGGTCCTACGAGCAGTACTTC. Translation: CASSLHPGEGRSYEQYF.